One and the same sample provided the 8 T cell receptor beta chains below, sequenced in a study of spatial heterogeneity in lung cancer. TCRdb itself ran the 5' RACE reads through MiXCR, one entry per CDR3 protein. Here the sample spans about 23,000 distinct CDR3 sequences, approximately 4.7% being singletons. Sample time point: sample taken at primary tumor resection. The input material, whole RNA from tumor, nontumor lung or frozen PBMC, was sequenced unsorted. The sample was PBMCs, taken at surgery. The receptors stem from a male donor with early-stage non-small cell lung cancer.

This clonotype was seen at least ten times. The chain carries TRBV2 and TRBJ1-2; D gene unclear. This CDR3 spans 11 amino acids. Trimming cost V 8 bases and J 2 bases, with 6 bases left between them. Per germline, CDR1 SNHLY and CDR2 FYNNEI. Written as DNA, the CDR3 is TGTGCCAGCGAGGTGAACTATGGCTACACCTTC. Translation: CASEVNYGYTF.

This clonotype was seen many times. V is TRBV12-3 or TRBV12-4 and J is TRBJ1-1; TRBD1 is a possible D gene (6 bases). CDR3 size: 15 residues. V dropped 7 bases and J dropped 1 base, with 16 bases sitting between them. CDR3 sequence reads: CASTRTRGPNTEAFF. The CDR3 DNA reads TGTGCCAGCACCCGAACGCGGGGGCCGAACACTGAAGCTTTCTTT.

This clonotype showed up many times. The V and J genes are TRBV29-1 and TRBJ1-2, with D unclear. The CDR3 length is 10 residues. CDR1 is SQVTM, CDR2 ANQGSEA, per germline. V was pared by 4 bases and J by 6 bases, with 6 bases between. The CDR3 loop reads CSVGPDGYTF. The CDR3 DNA is TGCAGCGTTGGCCCAGATGGCTACACCTTC.

This clonotype showed up many times. This rearrangement joins TRBV21-1 to TRBJ2-5. TRBV21-1 has pseudogene status. CDR3 length equals 17 residues. DNA of the CDR3: TGTGCCAGCAGCAAAATGCCTCTACAGAGAAGGACAGAGACCCAGTACTTC. This gives the protein CASSKMPLQRRTETQYF.

This clonotype was found many times. The J gene is TRBJ1-5, the V gene TRBV7-8, with TRBD1 identical over 7 bases. The CDR3 is made up of 16 amino acids. The ends lost 5 bases at V and 3 bases at J; junction bases unmatched: 10. In germline, CDR1 is SGHVS, CDR2 FQNEAQ. The CDR3 nucleotides are TGTGCCAGCAGCCACCGGCCGACAGGGCCCAATCAGCCCCAGCATTTT. This gives the protein CASSHRPTGPNQPQHF.

This clonotype was detected many times. The gene calls are TRBV9 and TRBJ2-2; D is uncertain. This CDR3 region has 15 residues. V dropped 0 bases and J dropped 1 base, with 7 bases sitting between them. In germline, CDR1 is SGDLS, CDR2 YYNGEE. CDR3 region: CASSVVPQNTGELFF. The CDR3 region has the DNA TGTGCCAGCAGCGTAGTTCCCCAGAACACCGGGGAGCTGTTTTTT.

This clonotype was counted many times. The chain employs TRBV18 and TRBJ2-7; 8 bases are shared with TRBD1. Per the germline V gene, CDR1 is KGHSH and CDR2 is LQKENI. The CDR3 extends over 13 amino acids. V lost 3 bases, J lost 5 bases, and 3 bases stayed unmatched. The CDR3 region has the DNA TGTGCCAGCTCACCCAAGACAGGGGACGAGCAGTACTTC. Its translation is CASSPKTGDEQYF.

The chain is built from TRBV12-3 or TRBV12-4 and TRBJ2-2; D remains unclear. The CDR3 contains 14 residues. Trimming took off 3 bases at V and 1 base at J, with 6 bases between the two ends. The chain's CDR3 is CASSFAENTGELFF. The DNA of the CDR3 is TGTGCCAGCAGTTTCGCGGAGAACACCGGGGAGCTGTTTTTT.